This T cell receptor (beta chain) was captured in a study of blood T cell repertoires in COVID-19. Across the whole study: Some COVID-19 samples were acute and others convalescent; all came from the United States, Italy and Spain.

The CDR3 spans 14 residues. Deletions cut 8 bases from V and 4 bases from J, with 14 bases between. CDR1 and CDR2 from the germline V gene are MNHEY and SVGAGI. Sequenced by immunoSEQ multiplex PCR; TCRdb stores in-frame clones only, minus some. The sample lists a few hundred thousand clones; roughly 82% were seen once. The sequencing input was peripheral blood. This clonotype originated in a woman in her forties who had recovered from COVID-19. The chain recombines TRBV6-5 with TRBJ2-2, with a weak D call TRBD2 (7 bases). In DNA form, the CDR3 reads TGTGCCAGCTCTAAGGGGGGGTTCACCGGGGAGCTGTTTTTT. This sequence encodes CASSKGGFTGELFF.